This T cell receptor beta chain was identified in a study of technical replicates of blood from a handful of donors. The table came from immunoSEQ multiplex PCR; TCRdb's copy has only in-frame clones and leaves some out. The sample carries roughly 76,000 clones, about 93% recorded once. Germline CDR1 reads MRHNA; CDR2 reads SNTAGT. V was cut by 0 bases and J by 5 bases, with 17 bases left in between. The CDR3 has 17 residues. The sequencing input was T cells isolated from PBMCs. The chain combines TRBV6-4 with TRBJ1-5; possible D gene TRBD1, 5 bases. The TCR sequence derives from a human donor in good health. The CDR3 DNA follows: TGTGCCAGCAGTGACTCCAAGACAGCAGGGTATGATCAGCCCCAGCATTTT. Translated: CASSDSKTAGYDQPQHF.